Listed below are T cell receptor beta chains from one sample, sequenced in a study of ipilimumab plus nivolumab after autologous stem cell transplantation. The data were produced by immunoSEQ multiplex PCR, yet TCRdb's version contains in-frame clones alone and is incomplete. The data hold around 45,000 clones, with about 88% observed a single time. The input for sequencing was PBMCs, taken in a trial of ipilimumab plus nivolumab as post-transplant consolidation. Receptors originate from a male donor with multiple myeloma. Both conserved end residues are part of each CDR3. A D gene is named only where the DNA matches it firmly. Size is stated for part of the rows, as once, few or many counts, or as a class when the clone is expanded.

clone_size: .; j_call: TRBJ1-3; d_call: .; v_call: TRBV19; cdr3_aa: CATAQDGSSGNTIYF; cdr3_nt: TGTGCCACCGCCCAAGACGGTAGCTCTGGAAACACCATATATTTT
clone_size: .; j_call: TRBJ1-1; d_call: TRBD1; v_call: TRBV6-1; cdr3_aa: CASSGTGGFGMDTEAFF; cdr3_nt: TGTGCCAGCAGTGGGACAGGGGGTTTTGGTATGGACACTGAAGCTTTCTTT
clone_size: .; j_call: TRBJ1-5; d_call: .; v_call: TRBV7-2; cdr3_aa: CASSLGWGNQPQHF; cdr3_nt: TGTGCCAGCAGCTTAGGGTGGGGCAATCAGCCCCAGCATTTT
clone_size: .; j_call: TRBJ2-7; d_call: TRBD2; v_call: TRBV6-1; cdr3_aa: CASTLGGKSSYEQYF; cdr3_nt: TGTGCCAGCACCCTGGGGGGGAAAAGCTCCTACGAGCAGTACTTC
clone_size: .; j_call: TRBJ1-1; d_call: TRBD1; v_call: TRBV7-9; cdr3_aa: CASNLLYRDREAFF; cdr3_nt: TGTGCCAGCAACCTACTATACCGGGACAGAGAAGCTTTCTTT
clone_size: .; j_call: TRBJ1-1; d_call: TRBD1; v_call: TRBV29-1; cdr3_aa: CSARADRLNTEAFF; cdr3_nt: TGCAGCGCACGAGCGGACAGGCTTAACACTGAAGCTTTCTTT
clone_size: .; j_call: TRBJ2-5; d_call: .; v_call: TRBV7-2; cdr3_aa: CASSLANLQGGETQYF; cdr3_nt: TGTGCCAGCAGCTTAGCGAATTTACAGGGAGGAGAGACCCAGTACTTC
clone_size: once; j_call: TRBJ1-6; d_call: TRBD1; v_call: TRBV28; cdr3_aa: CASSRLGTAPSWPLHF; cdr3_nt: TGTGCCAGCAGTCGCCTTGGGACAGCCCCCTCGTGGCCCCTCCACTTT
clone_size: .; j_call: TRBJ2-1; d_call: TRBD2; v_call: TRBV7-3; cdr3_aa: CASSLLAGLDEQFF; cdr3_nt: TGTGCCAGCAGCTTACTAGCGGGATTAGACGAGCAGTTCTTC
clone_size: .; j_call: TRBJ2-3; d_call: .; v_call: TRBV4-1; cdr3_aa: CASSRGTSGKGDTQYF; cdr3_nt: TGCGCCAGCAGCCGGGGGACCTCCGGGAAGGGAGATACGCAGTATTTT
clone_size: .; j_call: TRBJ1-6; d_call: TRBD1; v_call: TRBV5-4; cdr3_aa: CASNSTGGSTSPLHF; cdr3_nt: TGTGCCAGCAACTCGACAGGGGGTTCCACTTCACCCCTCCACTTT
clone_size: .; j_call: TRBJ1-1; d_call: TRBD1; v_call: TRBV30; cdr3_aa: CAWSGDRVGRAAFF; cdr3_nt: TGTGCCTGGAGTGGGGACAGGGTTGGAAGAGCAGCTTTCTTT
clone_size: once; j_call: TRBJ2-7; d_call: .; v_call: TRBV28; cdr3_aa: CASSNYDSGSYEQYF; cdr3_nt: TGTGCCAGCAGTAATTATGACTCAGGCTCCTACGAGCAGTACTTC
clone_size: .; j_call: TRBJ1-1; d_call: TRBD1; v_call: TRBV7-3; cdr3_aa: CASSSGQGLNTEAFF; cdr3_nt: TGTGCCAGCAGCTCCGGACAGGGCCTGAACACTGAAGCTTTCTTT
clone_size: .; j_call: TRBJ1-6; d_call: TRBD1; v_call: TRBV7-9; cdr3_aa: CASSGTGNSPLHF; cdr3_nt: TGTGCCAGCAGTGGGACAGGGAATTCACCCCTCCACTTT
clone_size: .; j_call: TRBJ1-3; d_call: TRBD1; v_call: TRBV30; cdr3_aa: CAWRRTGAISGNTIYF; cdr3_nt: TGTGCCTGGAGAAGGACAGGGGCTATCTCTGGAAACACCATATATTTT
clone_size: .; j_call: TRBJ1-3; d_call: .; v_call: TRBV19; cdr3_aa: CASSPGPGGDTIYF; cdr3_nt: TGTGCCAGTAGTCCGGGACCCGGCGGGGACACCATATATTTT
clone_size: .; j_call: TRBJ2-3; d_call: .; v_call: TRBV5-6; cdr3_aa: CASSPGWRGGSADTQYF; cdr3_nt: TGTGCCAGCAGCCCTGGGTGGAGAGGGGGGTCTGCAGATACGCAGTATTTT
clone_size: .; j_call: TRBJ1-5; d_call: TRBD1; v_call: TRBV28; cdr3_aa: CASSLGQRNQPQHF; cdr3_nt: TGTGCCAGCAGTTTGGGACAGCGCAATCAGCCCCAGCATTTT
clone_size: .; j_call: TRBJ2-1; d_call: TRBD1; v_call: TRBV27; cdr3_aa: CASSLSSGTGAYNEQFF; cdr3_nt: TGTGCCAGCAGTTTATCCTCCGGGACAGGAGCCTACAATGAGCAGTTCTTC
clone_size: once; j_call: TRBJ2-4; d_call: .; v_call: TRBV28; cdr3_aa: CASSLGGGGNIQYF; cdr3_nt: TGTGCCAGCAGTTTAGGAGGGGGCGGAAACATTCAGTACTTC
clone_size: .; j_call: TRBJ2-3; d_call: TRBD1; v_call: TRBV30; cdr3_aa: CAWTTGGDTQYF; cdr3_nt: TGTGCCTGGACTACAGGGGGAGATACGCAGTATTTT
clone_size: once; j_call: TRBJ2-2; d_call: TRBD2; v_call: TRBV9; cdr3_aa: CASSHSGGARTGELFF; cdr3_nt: TGTGCCAGCAGCCATAGCGGGGGGGCCAGGACCGGGGAGCTGTTTTTT
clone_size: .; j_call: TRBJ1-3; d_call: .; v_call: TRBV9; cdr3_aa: CASSVGSGRGNTIYF; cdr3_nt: TGTGCCAGCAGCGTAGGATCGGGACGAGGAAACACCATATATTTT
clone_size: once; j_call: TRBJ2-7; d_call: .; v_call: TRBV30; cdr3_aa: CAWRSGGYEQYF; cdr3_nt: TGTGCCTGGAGATCAGGGGGGTACGAGCAGTACTTC
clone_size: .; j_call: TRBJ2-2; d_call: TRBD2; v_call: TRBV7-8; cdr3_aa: CASSHLTSGSNTGELFF; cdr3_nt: TGTGCCAGCAGCCACCTGACTAGCGGGAGTAATACCGGGGAGCTGTTTTTT
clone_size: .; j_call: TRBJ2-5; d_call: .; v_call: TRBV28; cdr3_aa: CASSSTPRVWETQYF; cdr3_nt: TGTGCCAGCAGCTCCACCCCCAGGGTCTGGGAGACCCAGTACTTC
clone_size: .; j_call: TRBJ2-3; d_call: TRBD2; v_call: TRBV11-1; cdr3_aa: CASSFWFGTSVTDTQYF; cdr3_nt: TGTGCCAGCAGCTTCTGGTTTGGGACTAGCGTCACAGATACGCAGTATTTT
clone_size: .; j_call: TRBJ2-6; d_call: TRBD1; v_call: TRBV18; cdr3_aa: CASSPLLSGTGDRGANVLTF; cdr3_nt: TGTGCCAGCTCACCCCTTTTAAGCGGGACAGGGGATCGTGGGGCCAACGTCCTGACTTTC
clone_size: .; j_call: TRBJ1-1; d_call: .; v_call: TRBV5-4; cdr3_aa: CASSLPAEVEAFF; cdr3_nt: TGTGCCAGCAGCCTACCCGCCGAGGTTGAAGCTTTCTTT
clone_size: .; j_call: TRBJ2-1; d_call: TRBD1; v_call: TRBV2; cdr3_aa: CASKDRGLSYNEQFF; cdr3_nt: TGTGCCAGCAAAGACAGGGGTCTTTCCTACAATGAGCAGTTCTTC
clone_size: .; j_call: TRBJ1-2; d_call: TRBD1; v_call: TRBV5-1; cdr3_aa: CASSRDSGTGNYGYTF; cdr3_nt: TGCGCCAGCAGCCGGGATTCCGGGACAGGGAACTATGGCTACACCTTC
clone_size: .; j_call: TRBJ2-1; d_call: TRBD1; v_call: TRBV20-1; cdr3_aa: CSASRGHEQFF; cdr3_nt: TGCAGTGCTAGCAGGGGGCATGAGCAGTTCTTC
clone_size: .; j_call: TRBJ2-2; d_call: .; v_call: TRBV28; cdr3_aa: CASSLWGSNTGELFF; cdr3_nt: TGTGCCAGCAGTTTATGGGGTTCCAACACCGGGGAGCTGTTTTTT
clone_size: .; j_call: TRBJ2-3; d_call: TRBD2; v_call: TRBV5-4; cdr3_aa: CASTSLAGVTDTQYF; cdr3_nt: TGTGCCAGCACCTCACTAGCGGGAGTGACAGATACGCAGTATTTT
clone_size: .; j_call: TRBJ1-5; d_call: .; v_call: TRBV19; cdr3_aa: CASSIIQDNQPQHF; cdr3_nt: TGTGCCAGTAGTATAATCCAGGACAATCAGCCCCAGCATTTT
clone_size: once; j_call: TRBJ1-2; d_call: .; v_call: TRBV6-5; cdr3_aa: CASSQGGQLYGYTF; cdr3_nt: TGTGCCAGCAGCCAGGGCGGTCAGCTTTATGGCTACACCTTC
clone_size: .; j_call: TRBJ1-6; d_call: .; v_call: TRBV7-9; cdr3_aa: CASSLDSPLHF; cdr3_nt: TGTGCCAGCAGCTTAGATTCACCCCTCCACTTT
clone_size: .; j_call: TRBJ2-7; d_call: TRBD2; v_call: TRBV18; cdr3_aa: CASSLGLAGDDEQYF; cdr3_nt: TGTGCCAGCTCTCTCGGACTAGCGGGAGATGACGAGCAGTACTTC
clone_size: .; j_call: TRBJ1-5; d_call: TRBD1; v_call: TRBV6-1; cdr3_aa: CASRTGGLQPQHF; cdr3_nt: TGTGCCAGCAGGACAGGGGGCCTTCAGCCCCAGCATTTT
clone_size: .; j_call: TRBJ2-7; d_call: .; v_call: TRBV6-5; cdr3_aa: CASSYSGSGRYEQYF; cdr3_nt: TGTGCCAGCAGTTACTCAGGATCGGGGCGCTACGAGCAGTACTTC